These 5 T cell receptor beta chains came from one sample sequenced in a study of naive and memory T cell subsets. The beta constant-region primer was an equimolar mix of two oligonucleotides covering TRBC1 and TRBC2. Four rounds of PCR amplified the ligated cDNA using nested alpha and beta constant-region primers plus SP2. TCRdb re-derived calls from the UMI-ligation and nested PCR reads in MiXCR, one entry per CDR3 protein. This sample has tens of thousands of distinct CDR3 sequences, with about 10% found just once. Sequences were obtained from naive CD8+ T cells from blood. The receptors were sampled from a human donor in good health.

This rearrangement joins TRBV5-8 to TRBJ2-5; no definite D call. The V end lost 0 bases, the J end lost 4 bases, and 7 bases lay between the germline ends. The CDR3 consists of 13 residues. Germline CDR1 SGHTS, CDR2 YDEGEE. CDR3 nucleotide sequence: TGTGCCAGCAGCTTGGTGGAGTCAGAGACCCAGTACTTC. Its protein is CASSLVESETQYF.

This clonotype was detected ten times or more. This chain joins TRBV20-1 and TRBJ1-1; D might be TRBD1 (6 bases). V lost 2 bases and J lost 5, with 21 bases in between. Germline CDR1 DFQATT, CDR2 SNEGSKA (reference sequence). The CDR3 is made up of 16 amino acids. Written as DNA, the CDR3 is TGCAGTGCTAGACCTCCAAGGGGGAGGCTTGGGACTGAAGCTTTCTTT. This gives the protein CSARPPRGRLGTEAFF.

The CDR3 DNA reads TGTGCCAGTAGACTGGACAGGGGTGATCAGCCCCAGCATTTT. Amino acid sequence: CASRLDRGDQPQHF. This chain links TRBV19 with TRBJ1-5, with 9 positions matching TRBD1. The CDR3 spans 14 residues. Germline V gene lookup returns CDR1 LNHDA and CDR2 SQIVND (reference sequence). Trimming cost V 6 bases and J 5 bases; bases outside gene matches: 5.

This clonotype was seen more than once but under ten times. The rearrangement links TRBV29-1 to TRBJ1-1; 10 nucleotides match TRBD1. Per germline, CDR1 SQVTM and CDR2 ANQGSEA. The CDR3 loop spans 15 amino acids. Trimming took 5 bases from V and 3 from J; bases not matched to a gene: 9. This chain's CDR3 is CSVRPGQGQDTEAFF. CDR3 DNA: TGCAGCGTTCGACCGGGACAGGGGCAAGACACTGAAGCTTTCTTT. The whole variable domain, remainder taken from reference TRBV29-1 and TRBJ1-1, is SAVISQKPSRDICQRGTSLTIQCQVDSQVTMMFWYRQQPGQSLTLIATANQGSEATYESGFVIDKFPISRPNLTFSTLTVSNMSPEDSSIYLCSVRPGQGQDTEAFFGQGTRLTVV.

The sample holds a few counts of this clonotype. The V call is TRBV7-9, the J call TRBJ2-7; TRBD1 is a possible D gene (6 bases). Germline loops: CDR1 SEHNR, CDR2 FQNEAQ (reference sequence). V dropped 5 bases and J dropped 2 bases, with 13 bases sitting between them. This CDR3 contains 14 residues. CDR3 region: CASSIQGDPYEQYF. The CDR3 DNA sequence: TGTGCCAGCAGCATACAGGGAGATCCCTACGAGCAGTACTTC.